This T cell receptor beta chain is from a study of shared clonotypes between healthy human individuals. In regard to this clone: The antigen remains unidentified.

CD45RO negativity and positive selection for CCR7 defined naive CD8 cells, a population that excluded terminally differentiated effector memory CD45RA+ cells. Repertoires were generated with immunoSEQ multiplex PCR, while TCRdb's copy carries only in-frame clones and drops some. The data contain about 2 million clones, about 95% of them singletons. Trimming stripped 5 bases from V and 3 bases from J, with 10 bases between. The CDR3 runs to 13 residues. Germline CDR1 reads MDHEN; CDR2 reads SYDVKM. Study-wide points: Estimated richness values were generally larger in naive subsets than in memory subsets.

This clonotype originated in a man aged 18 to 29 in good health. Sequenced sample: naive CD8+ T cells sorted from blood. The rearrangement joins TRBV28 to TRBJ1-1; no reliable D call. The CDR3 region has the DNA TGTGCCAGCAGTCGGACGGTAGACACTGAAGCTTTCTTT. This codes for CASSRTVDTEAFF.